This TCR beta chain was recorded in a study of blood T cell repertoires in COVID-19. At the level of the study: From the United States, Italy and Spain came samples of acute and convalescent COVID-19. PBMCs, B-cell-depleted T cells, or T cells provided the cDNA or gDNA that made up the material.

The CDR3 extends over 13 amino acids. Per the germline V gene, CDR1 is MDHEN and CDR2 is SYDVKM. Trimming stripped 6 bases from V and 4 bases from J, with 9 bases between. Study processing details: Amplified reference gene primers provided the basis for estimating nucleated cell counts. Clones were sequenced by immunoSEQ multiplex PCR, and TCRdb holds only the in-frame ones, with some missing. D and trimming come from the DNA, and the V and J calls and clone size come from that table. The sample includes more than 110,000 clones, 70% to 85% seen only once; the top ten take around 4%. The clonotype comes from a man aged 55 to 70 with acute or convalescent COVID-19. V and J are TRBV28 and TRBJ2-2, with a tentative D call TRBD2 (6 bases). Sequencing used peripheral blood. CDR3 region: CASRRGRTGELFF. The CDR3, as DNA: TGTGCCAGCAGGCGGGGACGCACCGGGGAGCTGTTTTTT.